This T cell receptor (beta chain) was retrieved from a study of blood T cell repertoires in COVID-19 (dated by TCRdb to 2020 to 2021). Looking at the study overall: The collaborator samples originated in the United States, Italy and Spain and spanned the acute and convalescent phases of COVID-19. The material from the prospective study consisted of cDNA or gDNA derived from T cells, B-cell-depleted T cells, or PBMCs. Subjects who had been exposed to COVID-19, were actively infected with it, or had recovered from it provided the deeply sampled blood TCRbeta repertoires that made up the dataset. The repertoires were released in a freely available public database meant as a resource for research on the immune response to SARS-CoV-2. The samples were drawn from two sources: the first 160 participants of the ongoing ImmuneRACE study, and 1,000 to 1,500 subjects contributed by 6 global collaborators. A de-identified subject ID, COVID-19 status, age in years and sex were almost always included in the sample metadata. Where HLA class I and class II types were available, the types were taken from metadata supplied by the sample provider, not from assay-based typing. The full study reports these points: Clinical and demographic metadata were provided uncurated, with the amount varying by source and participant.

Whole blood was collected in K2EDTA tubes by collaborating institutions according to the institutions' own protocols. For TCRbeta analysis, collaborators shipped samples as frozen whole blood, isolated PBMCs, or DNA extracted from either of those sample types. From a lookup of the germline V gene, CDR1 and CDR2 are SGHTA and FQGNSA. The germline V end is reduced by 7 bases and the J end by 3 bases; junction bases left unmatched: 11. The CDR3 goes from the cysteine to the phenylalanine over 16 residues. The DNA shown is the 48-base CDR3, in frame from base 1. Points on this clone: Its antigen specificity is not known. Per-nucleotide qualities are absent, and no much larger clonotype sits a single base away.

TCRbeta CDR3 regions were amplified from genomic DNA using the immunoSEQ Assay, a bias-controlled multiplex PCR. In the original analysis: Within the assay, amplification of reference gene primers was used to estimate how many nucleated cells each sample contained. To quantify the absolute abundance of each unique TCRbeta CDR3 rearrangement, sequence reads were collapsed and filtered. For each sample, productive Simpson clonality was calculated by taking the square root of Simpson's diversity index across productive rearrangements. TCRdb re-hosts the immuneACCESS table, in-frame sequences only. Its copies lack some clones; in the studies checked, an unresolved V gene accounts for under half of them, and the cause for the rest is not known. The V and J calls and clone size were taken over from that table, and D and trimming were inferred from the DNA. The sample contains 68,000 or so clones, 89% of them found a single time. The ten largest clones take up roughly 7.6% of the sample.

This receptor was identified in a man over 45 with active COVID-19. What was sequenced was peripheral blood. The sequence joins TRBV7-2 to TRBJ2-1, with 8 middle bases fitting TRBD2. The sequence in DNA is TGTGCCAGCAACCTAAATAGCGGGAACCTCTACAATGAGCAGTTCTTC. The translation is CASNLNSGNLYNEQFF.